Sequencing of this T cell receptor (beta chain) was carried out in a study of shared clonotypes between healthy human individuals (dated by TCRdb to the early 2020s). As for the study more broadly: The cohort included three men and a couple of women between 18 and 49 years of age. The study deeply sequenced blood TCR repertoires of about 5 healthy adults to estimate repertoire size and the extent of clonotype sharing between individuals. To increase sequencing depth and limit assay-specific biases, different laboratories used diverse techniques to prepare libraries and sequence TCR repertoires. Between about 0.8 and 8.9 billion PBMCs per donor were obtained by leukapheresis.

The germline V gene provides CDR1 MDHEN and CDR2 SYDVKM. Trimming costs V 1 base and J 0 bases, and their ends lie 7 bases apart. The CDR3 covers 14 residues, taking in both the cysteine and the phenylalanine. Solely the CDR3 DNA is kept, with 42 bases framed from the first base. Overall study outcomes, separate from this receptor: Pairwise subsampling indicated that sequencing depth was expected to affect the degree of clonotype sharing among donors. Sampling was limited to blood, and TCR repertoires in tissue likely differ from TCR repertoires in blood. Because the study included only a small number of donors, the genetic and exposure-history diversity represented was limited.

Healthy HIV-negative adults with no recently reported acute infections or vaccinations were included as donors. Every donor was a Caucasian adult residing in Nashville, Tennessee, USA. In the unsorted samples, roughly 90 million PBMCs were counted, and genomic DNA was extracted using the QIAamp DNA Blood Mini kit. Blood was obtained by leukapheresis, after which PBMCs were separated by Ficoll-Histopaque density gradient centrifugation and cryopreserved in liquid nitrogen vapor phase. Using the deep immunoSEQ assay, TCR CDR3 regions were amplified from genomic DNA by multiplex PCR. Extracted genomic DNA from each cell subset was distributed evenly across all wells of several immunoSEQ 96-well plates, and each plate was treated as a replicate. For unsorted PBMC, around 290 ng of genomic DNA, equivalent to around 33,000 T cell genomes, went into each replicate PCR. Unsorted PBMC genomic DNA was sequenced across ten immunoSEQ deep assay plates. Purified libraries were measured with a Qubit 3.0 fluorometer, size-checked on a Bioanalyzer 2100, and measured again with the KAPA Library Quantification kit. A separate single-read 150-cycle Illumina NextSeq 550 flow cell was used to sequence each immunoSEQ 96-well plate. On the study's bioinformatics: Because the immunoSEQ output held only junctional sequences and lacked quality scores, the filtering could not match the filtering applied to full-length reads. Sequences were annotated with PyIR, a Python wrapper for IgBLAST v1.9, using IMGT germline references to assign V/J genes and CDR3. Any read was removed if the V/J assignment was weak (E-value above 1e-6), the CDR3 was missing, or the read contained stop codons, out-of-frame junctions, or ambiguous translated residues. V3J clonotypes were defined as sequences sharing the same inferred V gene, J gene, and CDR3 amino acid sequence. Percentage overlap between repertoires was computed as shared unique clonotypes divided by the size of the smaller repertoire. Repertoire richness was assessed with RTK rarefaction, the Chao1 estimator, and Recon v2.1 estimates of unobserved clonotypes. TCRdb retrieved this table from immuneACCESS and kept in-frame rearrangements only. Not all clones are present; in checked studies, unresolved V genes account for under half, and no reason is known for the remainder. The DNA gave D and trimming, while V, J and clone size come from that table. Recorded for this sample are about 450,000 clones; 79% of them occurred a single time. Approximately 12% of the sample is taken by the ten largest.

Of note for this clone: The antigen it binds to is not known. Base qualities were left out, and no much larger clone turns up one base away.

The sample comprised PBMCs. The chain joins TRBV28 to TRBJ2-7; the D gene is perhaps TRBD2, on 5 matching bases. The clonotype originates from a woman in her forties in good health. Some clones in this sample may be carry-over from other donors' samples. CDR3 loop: CASSLSRDSYEQYF. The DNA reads TGTGCCAGCAGTTTATCGAGGGACTCCTACGAGCAGTACTTC. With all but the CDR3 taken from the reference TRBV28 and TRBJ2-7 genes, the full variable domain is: DVKVTQSSRYLVKRTGEKVFLECVQDMDHENMFWYRQDPGLGLRLIYFSYDVKMKEKGDIPEGYSVSREKKERFSLILESASTNQTSMYLCASSLSRDSYEQYFGPGTRLTVT.